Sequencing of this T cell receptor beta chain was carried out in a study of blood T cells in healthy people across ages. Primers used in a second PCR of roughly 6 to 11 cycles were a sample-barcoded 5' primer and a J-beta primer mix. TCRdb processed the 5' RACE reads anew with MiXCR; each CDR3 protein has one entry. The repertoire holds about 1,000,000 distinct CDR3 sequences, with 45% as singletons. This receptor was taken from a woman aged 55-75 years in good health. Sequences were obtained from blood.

Written as DNA, the CDR3 is TGTGCCAGCAGTCTAAGGGGACTTCACTACGAGCAGTACTTC. Its protein product is CASSLRGLHYEQYF. V is TRBV6-5 and J is TRBJ2-4; the D gene is possibly TRBD2 (6 bases). The J call is uncertain, as TRBJ2-7 better fits the DNA end. Germline assignment: CDR1 MNHEY and CDR2 SVGAGI. The CDR3 totals 14 residues.